This T cell receptor beta chain originates from a study of shared clonotypes between healthy human individuals. Points from the study as a whole: Memory subsets generally showed lower estimated richness than naive subsets. Only blood was sampled; tissue repertoires likely differ.

As concerns this clone: Its antigen is not identified.

Deep-level assay runs were performed. Assay: immunoSEQ multiplex PCR; the TCRdb copy retains only in-frame clones and omits some. The sample lists 2 million to 2.5 million clones, around 95% occurring once. Per germline, CDR1 SGHAT and CDR2 FQDESV (reference sequence). CDR3 length: 16 amino acids. Trimming took off 1 base at V and 11 bases at J, with 21 bases between the two ends. Sequenced input: naive CD4+ T cells sorted from blood. Stated subset: CD45RA+ positively selected. This TCR was sampled from a man aged 18 to 30 in good health. The chain is built from TRBV11-1 and TRBJ2-1; TRBD1 might be the D (6 bases). The DNA for the CDR3 is TGTGCCAGCAGCTTAGGGGGGCCGGGAAACACGGCGAAGCAGTTCTTC. It encodes CASSLGGPGNTAKQFF.